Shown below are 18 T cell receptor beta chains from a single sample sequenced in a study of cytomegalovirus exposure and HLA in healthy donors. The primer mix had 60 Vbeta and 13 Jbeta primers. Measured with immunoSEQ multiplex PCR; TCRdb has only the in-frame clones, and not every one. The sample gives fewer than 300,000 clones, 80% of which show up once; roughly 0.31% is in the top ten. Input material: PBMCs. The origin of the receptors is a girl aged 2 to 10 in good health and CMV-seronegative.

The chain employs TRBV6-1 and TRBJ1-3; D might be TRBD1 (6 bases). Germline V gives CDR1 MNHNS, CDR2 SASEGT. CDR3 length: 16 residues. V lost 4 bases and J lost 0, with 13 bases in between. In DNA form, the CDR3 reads TGTGCCAGCAGTGGAAGTCAACAGGGCTCTGGAAACACCATATATTTT. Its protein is CASSGSQQGSGNTIYF.

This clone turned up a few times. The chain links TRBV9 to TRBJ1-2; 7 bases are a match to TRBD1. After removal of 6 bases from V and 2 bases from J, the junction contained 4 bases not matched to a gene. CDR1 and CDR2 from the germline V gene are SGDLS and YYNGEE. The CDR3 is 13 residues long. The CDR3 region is CASKGTANYGYTF. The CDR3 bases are TGTGCCAGCAAGGGGACAGCCAACTATGGCTACACCTTC.

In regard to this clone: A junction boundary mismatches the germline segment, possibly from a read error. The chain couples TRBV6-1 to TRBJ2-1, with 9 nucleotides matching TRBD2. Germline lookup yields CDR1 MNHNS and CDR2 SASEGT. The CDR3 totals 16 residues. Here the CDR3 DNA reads TGTGCCAGCAGTGAAGGGGGTGTTTTGGTTGGGGCTAGCGGGATCTTC. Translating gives CASSEGGVLVGASGIF.

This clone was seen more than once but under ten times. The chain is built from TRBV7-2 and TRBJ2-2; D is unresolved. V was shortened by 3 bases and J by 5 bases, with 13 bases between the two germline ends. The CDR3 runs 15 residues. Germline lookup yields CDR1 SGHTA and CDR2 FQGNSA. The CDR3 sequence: CASSFYSGFTGELFF. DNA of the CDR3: TGTGCCAGCAGCTTCTACTCCGGTTTTACCGGGGAGCTGTTTTTT.

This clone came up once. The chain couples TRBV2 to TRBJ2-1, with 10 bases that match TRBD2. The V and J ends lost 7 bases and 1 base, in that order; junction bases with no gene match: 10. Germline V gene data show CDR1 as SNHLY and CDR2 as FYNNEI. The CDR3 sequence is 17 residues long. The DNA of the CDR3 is TGTGCCAGCATAGCGGGGGGTGCCTCTTTTTCCTACAATGAGCAGTTCTTC. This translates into CASIAGGASFSYNEQFF.

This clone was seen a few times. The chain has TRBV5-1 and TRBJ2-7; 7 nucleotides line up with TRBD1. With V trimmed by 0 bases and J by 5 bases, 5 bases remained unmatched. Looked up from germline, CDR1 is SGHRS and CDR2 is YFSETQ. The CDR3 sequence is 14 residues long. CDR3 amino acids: CASSLGRQGDEQYF. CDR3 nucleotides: TGCGCCAGCAGCTTGGGACGTCAGGGGGACGAGCAGTACTTC.

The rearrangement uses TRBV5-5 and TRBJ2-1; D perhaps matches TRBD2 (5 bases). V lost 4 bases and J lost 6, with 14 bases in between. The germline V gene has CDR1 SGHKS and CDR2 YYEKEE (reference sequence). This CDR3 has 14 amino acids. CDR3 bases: TGTGCCAGCAGCCTGGTAGTAGCGTTCAATGAGCAGTTCTTC. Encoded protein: CASSLVVAFNEQFF. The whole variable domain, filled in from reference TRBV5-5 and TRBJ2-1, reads DAGVTQSPTHLIKTRGQQVTLRCSPISGHKSVSWYQQVLGQGPQFIFQYYEKEERGRGNFPDRFSARQFPNYSSELNVNALLLGDSALYLCASSLVVAFNEQFFGPGTRLTVL.

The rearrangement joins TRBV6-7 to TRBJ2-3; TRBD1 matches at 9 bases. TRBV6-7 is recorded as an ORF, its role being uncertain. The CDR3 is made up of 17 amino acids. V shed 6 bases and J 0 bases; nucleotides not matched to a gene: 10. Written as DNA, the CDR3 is TGTGCCAGCAGAGATCTTATACAGGGGGCGAGCACAGATACGCAGTATTTT. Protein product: CASRDLIQGASTDTQYF.

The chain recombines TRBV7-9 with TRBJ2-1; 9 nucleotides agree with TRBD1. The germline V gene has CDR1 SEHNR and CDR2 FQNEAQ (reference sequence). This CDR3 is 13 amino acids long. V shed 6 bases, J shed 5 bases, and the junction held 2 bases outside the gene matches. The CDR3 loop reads CASRGQGNNEQFF. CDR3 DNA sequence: TGTGCCAGCAGAGGACAGGGGAACAATGAGCAGTTCTTC. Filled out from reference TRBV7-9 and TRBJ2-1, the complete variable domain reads DTGVSQNPRHKITKRGQNVTFRCDPISEHNRLYWYRQTLGQGPEFLTYFQNEAQLEKSRLLSDRFSAERPKGSFSTLEIQRTEQGDSAMYLCASRGQGNNEQFFGPGTRLTVL.

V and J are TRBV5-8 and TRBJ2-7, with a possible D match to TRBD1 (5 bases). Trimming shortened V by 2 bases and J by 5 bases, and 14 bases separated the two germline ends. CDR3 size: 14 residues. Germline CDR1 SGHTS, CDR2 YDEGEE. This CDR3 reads CASSLGQGSNEQYF. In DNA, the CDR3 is TGTGCCAGCAGCTTAGGCCAGGGCAGTAACGAGCAGTACTTC.

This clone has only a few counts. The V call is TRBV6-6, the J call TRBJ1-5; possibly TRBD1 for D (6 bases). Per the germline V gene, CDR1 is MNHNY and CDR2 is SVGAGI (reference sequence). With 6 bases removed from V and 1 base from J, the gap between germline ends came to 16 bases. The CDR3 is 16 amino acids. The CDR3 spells CASRNSGEGSNQPQHF. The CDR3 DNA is TGTGCCAGCAGGAATTCAGGGGAGGGGAGCAATCAGCCCCAGCATTTT.

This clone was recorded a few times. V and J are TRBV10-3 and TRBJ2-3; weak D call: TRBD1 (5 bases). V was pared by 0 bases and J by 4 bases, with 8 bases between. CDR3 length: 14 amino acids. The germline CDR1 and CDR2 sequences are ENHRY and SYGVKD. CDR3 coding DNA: TGTGCCATCAGTGAGTCATCAGGGCCAGATACGCAGTATTTT. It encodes CAISESSGPDTQYF.

CDR3 coding DNA: TGTGCCAGCCCGGGAGGCCGAGGGGACACTGAAGCTTTCTTT. It specifies CASPGGRGDTEAFF. The chain joins TRBV2 to TRBJ1-1; D may be TRBD1 (5 bases). The CDR3 has 14 amino acids. The germline V gene has CDR1 SNHLY and CDR2 FYNNEI. V was clipped by 8 bases and J by 3 bases, with 16 bases between them.

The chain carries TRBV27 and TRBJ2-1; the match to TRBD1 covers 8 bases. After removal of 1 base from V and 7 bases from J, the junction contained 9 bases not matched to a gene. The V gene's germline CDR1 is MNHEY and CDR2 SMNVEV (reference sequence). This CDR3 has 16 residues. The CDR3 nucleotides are TGTGCCAGCAGTTTATTTCGGACAGGGTGGCTGAATGAGCAGTTCTTC. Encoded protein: CASSLFRTGWLNEQFF.

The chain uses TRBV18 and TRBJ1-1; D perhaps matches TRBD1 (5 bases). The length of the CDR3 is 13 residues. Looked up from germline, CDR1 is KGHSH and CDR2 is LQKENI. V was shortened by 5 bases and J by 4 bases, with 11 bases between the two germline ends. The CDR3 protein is CASSGQGGTEAFF. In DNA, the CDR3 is TGTGCCAGCTCAGGGCAGGGAGGCACTGAAGCTTTCTTT.

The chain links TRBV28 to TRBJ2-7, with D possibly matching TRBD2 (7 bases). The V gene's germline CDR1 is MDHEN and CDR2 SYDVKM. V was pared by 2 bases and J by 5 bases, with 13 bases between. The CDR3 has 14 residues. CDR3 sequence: CASSLGRGGDEQYF. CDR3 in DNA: TGTGCCAGCAGTTTAGGGCGAGGGGGGGACGAGCAGTACTTC.

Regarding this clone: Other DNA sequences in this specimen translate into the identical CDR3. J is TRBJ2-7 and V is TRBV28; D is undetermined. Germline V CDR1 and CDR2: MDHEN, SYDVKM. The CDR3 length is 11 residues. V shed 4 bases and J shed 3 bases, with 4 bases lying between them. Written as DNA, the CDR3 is TGTGCCAGCAGTTCGGTCTACGAGCAGTACTTC. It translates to CASSSVYEQYF.

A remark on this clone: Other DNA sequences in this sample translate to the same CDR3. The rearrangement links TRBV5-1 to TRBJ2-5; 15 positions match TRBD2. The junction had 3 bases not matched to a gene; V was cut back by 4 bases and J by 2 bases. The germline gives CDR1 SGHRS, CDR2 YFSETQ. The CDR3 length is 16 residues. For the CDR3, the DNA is TGCGCCAGCAGCCTAGGACTAGCGGGGGGGCAAGAGACCCAGTACTTC. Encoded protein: CASSLGLAGGQETQYF.